The text below deals with one TCR beta chain. This sample was included in a study of blood T cell repertoires in COVID-19. Per the original methods: Quantification of nucleated cells was approximated via reference gene primer amplification. TCRdb's copy holds only in-frame clones and misses some; the assay was immunoSEQ multiplex PCR. Clone size and the V and J calls come from that table; the DNA yielded D and trimming. The table lists 91,000 or so clones, around nine tenths of them singletons. The germline V gene encodes CDR1 SGHDT and CDR2 YYEEEE. The CDR3 consists of 13 residues. Trimming stripped 7 bases from V and 1 base from J, with 11 bases between.

Input material: peripheral blood. This sequence was found in a human donor in a cohort sampled during active COVID-19. The chain joins TRBV5-6 to TRBJ1-2; unclear D gene. The CDR3 here is CASAPGFNYGYTF. The DNA for the CDR3 is TGTGCCAGCGCCCCGGGTTTTAACTATGGCTACACCTTC.